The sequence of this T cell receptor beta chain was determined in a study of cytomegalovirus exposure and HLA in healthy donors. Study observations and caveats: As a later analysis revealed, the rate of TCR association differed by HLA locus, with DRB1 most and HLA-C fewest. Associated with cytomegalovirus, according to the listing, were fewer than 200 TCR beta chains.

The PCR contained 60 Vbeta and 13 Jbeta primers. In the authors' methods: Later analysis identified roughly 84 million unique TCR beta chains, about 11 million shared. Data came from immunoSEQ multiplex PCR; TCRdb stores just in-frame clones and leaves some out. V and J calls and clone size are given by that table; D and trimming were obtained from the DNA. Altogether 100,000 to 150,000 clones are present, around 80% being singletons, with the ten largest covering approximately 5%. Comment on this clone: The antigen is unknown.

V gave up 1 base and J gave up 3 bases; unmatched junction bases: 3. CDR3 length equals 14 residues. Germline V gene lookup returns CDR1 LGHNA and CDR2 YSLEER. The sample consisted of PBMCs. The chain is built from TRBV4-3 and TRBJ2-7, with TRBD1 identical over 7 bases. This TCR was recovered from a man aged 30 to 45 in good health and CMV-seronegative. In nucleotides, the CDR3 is TGCGCCAGCAGCCAAGGTAGGACAGGCTACGAGCAGTACTTC. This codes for CASSQGRTGYEQYF.